The entry that follows covers one T cell receptor (beta chain) sequence. Only in-frame clones appear in the TCRdb table, and some are missing; sequencing was by immunoSEQ multiplex PCR. The sample includes 70,000 to 90,000 clones, more than 75% of them seen just once. This record comes from a study of PD-L1 blockade in urothelial cancer. Germline CDR1 reads SGDLS; CDR2 reads YYNGEE. With 0 bases removed from V and 10 bases from J, the gap between germline ends came to 14 bases. The CDR3 spans 14 residues. The chain joins TRBV9 to TRBJ2-1; D possibly corresponds to TRBD2 (6 bases). The input for sequencing was PBMCs, taken around atezolizumab (anti-PD-L1) treatment. The sequence was obtained from a man aged 65 to 79 with urothelial cancer. In nucleotides, the CDR3 is TGTGCCAGCAGCGTAGCTACTGGAGGGTCCGAGCAGTTCTTC. Its protein product is CASSVATGGSEQFF.